This T cell receptor beta chain emerged from a study of cytomegalovirus exposure and HLA in healthy donors. About the study: A later analysis reported the same platform for the 90 to 150 validation repertoires and the 666 first-cohort repertoires.

The donors were members of the roughly 130-subject validation cohort (separate from the 666-subject first cohort). Using immunoSEQ multiplex PCR, the repertoire was profiled, and TCRdb retains in-frame clones only, with some absent. Of around 120,000 clones listed, 70% to 90% are singletons. Losses at the gene ends were 1 base for V and 0 bases for J; bases not matched to a gene: 8. Germline CDR1 SGHAT, CDR2 FQNNGV. The CDR3 contains 17 residues. This receptor was taken from a young woman in good health and CMV-seronegative. Sequencing was performed on PBMCs. The chain has TRBV11-2 and TRBJ2-5; 7 bases are a match to TRBD1. The CDR3 protein is CASSLGTRQGNQETQYF. CDR3 DNA: TGTGCCAGCAGCTTAGGGACCCGACAGGGTAACCAAGAGACCCAGTACTTC.